The rows below give T cell receptor beta chains drawn from one sample of a study of blood T cell repertoires in COVID-19. Here immunoSEQ multiplex PCR was the method, and the copy in TCRdb shows in-frame clones only, minus some. The table has about 280,000 clones, approximately 91% seen once. The source material was peripheral blood. These receptors were collected from a young man with active or convalescent COVID-19. CDR3s include the opening cysteine and the closing phenylalanine or tryptophan. D genes are given only for firm matches. A row's size may be missing; if present it is once, few, many or a size class.

D,size,J,V,CDR3,DNA
-,-,TRBJ2-1,TRBV5-1,CASSSDSDEQFF,TGCGCCAGCAGCTCAGACTCCGACGAGCAGTTCTTC
-,-,TRBJ1-2,TRBV9,CASSVVTAANYGYTF,TGTGCCAGCAGCGTAGTGACAGCCGCTAACTATGGCTACACCTTC
-,-,TRBJ1-3,TRBV19,CASSQNRDGGNTIYF,TGTGCCAGTTCCCAAAACAGGGACGGGGGAAACACCATATATTTT
-,-,TRBJ2-7,TRBV2,CASTRQGLNEQYF,TGTGCCAGCACCCGGCAGGGGTTGAACGAGCAGTACTTC
TRBD2,once,TRBJ2-3,TRBV29-1,CSVDLSGVSTDTQYF,TGCAGCGTTGACCTTAGCGGGGTGAGCACAGATACGCAGTATTTT
-,-,TRBJ2-5,TRBV2,CASSDLADPWTLQETQYF,TGTGCCAGCAGTGATTTGGCGGACCCCTGGACTCTCCAAGAGACCCAGTACTTC
-,-,TRBJ2-5,TRBV3-1/TRBV3-2,CASSQPERETQYF,TGTGCCAGCAGCCAACCGGAGAGGGAGACCCAGTACTTC
TRBD2,-,TRBJ2-7,TRBV6-6,CASRGSGGKNEQYF,TGTGCCAGCAGAGGTAGCGGGGGGAAAAACGAGCAGTACTTC
TRBD2,-,TRBJ2-7,TRBV6-5,CASSYGGGGYEQYF,TGTGCCAGCAGTTACGGCGGGGGGGGCTACGAGCAGTACTTC
TRBD1,-,TRBJ2-1,TRBV18,CASSPGQGDSNEQFF,TGTGCCAGCTCACCAGGCCAGGGGGATTCCAATGAGCAGTTCTTC
TRBD1,-,TRBJ2-7,TRBV9,CASSSGQGAGYEQYF,TGTGCCAGCAGCTCGGGACAGGGGGCTGGGTACGAGCAGTACTTC
TRBD1,-,TRBJ2-1,TRBV24-1,CATSAARTGSYNEQFF,TGTGCCACCAGTGCCGCCCGGACAGGGAGCTACAATGAGCAGTTCTTC
-,many,TRBJ2-2,TRBV6-5,CASSSGGHTGELFF,TGTGCCAGCAGTTCCGGGGGGCACACCGGGGAGCTGTTTTTT
-,-,TRBJ1-5,TRBV19,CASSIFGQPQHF,TGTGCCAGTAGTATTTTCGGTCAGCCCCAGCATTTT
-,-,TRBJ2-5,TRBV5-3,CARSLEGKETQYF,TGTGCCAGAAGCTTGGAGGGGAAAGAGACCCAGTACTTC
-,-,TRBJ1-2,TRBV27,CASSFRQNNNYGYTF,TGTGCCAGCAGTTTCAGGCAGAATAACAACTATGGCTACACCTTC
TRBD2,once,TRBJ2-3,TRBV7-8,CASSPDSGGRNTQYF,TGTGCCAGCAGCCCCGACTCTGGCGGGAGAAATACGCAGTATTTT
-,-,TRBJ1-2,TRBV11-2,CASSSPRRVGIRYGYTF,TGTGCCAGCAGCTCCCCAAGGAGGGTGGGTATCCGGTATGGCTACACCTTC
-,-,TRBJ2-1,TRBV5-1,CASRSDEYNEQFF,TGCGCCAGCCGCTCCGATGAGTACAATGAGCAGTTCTTC
-,-,TRBJ2-3,TRBV7-9,CASSLASGMRDDTQYF,TGTGCCAGCAGCTTAGCGTCGGGGATGAGGGATGATACGCAGTATTTT
-,once,TRBJ1-4,TRBV18,CASSPGQEKLFF,TGTGCCAGCTCACCTGGACAGGAAAAACTGTTTTTT
-,-,TRBJ2-5,TRBV15,CATSRDRTPQETQYF,TGTGCCACCAGCAGAGACAGGACTCCCCAAGAGACCCAGTACTTC
-,-,TRBJ2-5,TRBV2,CASMAIPGGPGETQYF,TGTGCCAGCATGGCCATCCCAGGGGGGCCTGGGGAGACCCAGTACTTC
-,-,TRBJ2-1,TRBV6-5,CASSFQGNEQFF,TGTGCCAGCAGTTTCCAGGGGAATGAGCAGTTCTTC
-,-,TRBJ1-2,TRBV29-1,CSVEDRQGLGANYGYTF,TGCAGCGTTGAAGATCGCCAGGGGTTAGGGGCTAACTATGGCTACACCTTC
-,-,TRBJ2-2,TRBV7-6,CARDTSGELFF,TGTGCCAGGGATACTAGTGGGGAGCTGTTTTTT
-,-,TRBJ2-5,TRBV25-1,CASSESDDRLGETQYF,TGTGCCAGCAGTGAATCCGACGACAGGCTGGGAGAGACCCAGTACTTC